This TCR beta chain comes out of a study of blood T cell repertoires in COVID-19. Germline CDR1 and CDR2: SGHRS and YFSETQ. Trimming left V 1 base short and J 2 bases short, with 10 bases between. The CDR3 spans 14 residues. Here immunoSEQ multiplex PCR was the method, and the copy in TCRdb shows in-frame clones only, minus some. The profile shows about 360,000 clones, 81% of them singletons. Sequenced sample: peripheral blood. V gene TRBV5-1 combines with J gene TRBJ2-7; D call uncertain. This clonotype originated in a human donor with acute or convalescent COVID-19. The donor label of this sample is uncertain. CDR3 nucleotides: TGCGCCAGCAGCTTGAGCCATCTCCCCTACGAGCAGTACTTC. Residues: CASSLSHLPYEQYF.